The source of this TCR beta chain is a study of blood T cell repertoires in COVID-19. Study at large: Specimens from acute and convalescent COVID-19 originated in the United States, Italy and Spain. T cells, B-cell-depleted T cells, or PBMCs provided the cDNA or gDNA that served as material.

Clones were read by immunoSEQ multiplex PCR, and TCRdb kept only the in-frame ones, dropping some. The sample lists 150,000 or so clones; approximately 80% were seen once. J lost 6 bases, V lost 2 bases, and 4 bases had no gene match. This CDR3 spans 14 amino acids. CDR1 and CDR2 (germline): LNHNV, YYDKDF (reference sequence). This TCR derives from a woman between 40 and 50 years old with COVID-19, enrolled during active disease. The V gene is TRBV15, the J gene TRBJ2-1, with 7 bases that match TRBD1. The sequencing input was peripheral blood. This chain's CDR3 is CATSRKWDSNEQFF. DNA for the CDR3: TGTGCCACCAGCAGAAAATGGGACAGCAATGAGCAGTTCTTC. Combining the CDR3 with reference TRBV15 and TRBJ2-1 gives the whole variable domain DAMVIQNPRYQVTQFGKPVTLSCSQTLNHNVMYWYQQKSSQAPKLLFHYYDKDFNNEADTPDNFQSRRPNTSFCFLDIRSPGLGDTAMYLCATSRKWDSNEQFFGPGTRLTVL.